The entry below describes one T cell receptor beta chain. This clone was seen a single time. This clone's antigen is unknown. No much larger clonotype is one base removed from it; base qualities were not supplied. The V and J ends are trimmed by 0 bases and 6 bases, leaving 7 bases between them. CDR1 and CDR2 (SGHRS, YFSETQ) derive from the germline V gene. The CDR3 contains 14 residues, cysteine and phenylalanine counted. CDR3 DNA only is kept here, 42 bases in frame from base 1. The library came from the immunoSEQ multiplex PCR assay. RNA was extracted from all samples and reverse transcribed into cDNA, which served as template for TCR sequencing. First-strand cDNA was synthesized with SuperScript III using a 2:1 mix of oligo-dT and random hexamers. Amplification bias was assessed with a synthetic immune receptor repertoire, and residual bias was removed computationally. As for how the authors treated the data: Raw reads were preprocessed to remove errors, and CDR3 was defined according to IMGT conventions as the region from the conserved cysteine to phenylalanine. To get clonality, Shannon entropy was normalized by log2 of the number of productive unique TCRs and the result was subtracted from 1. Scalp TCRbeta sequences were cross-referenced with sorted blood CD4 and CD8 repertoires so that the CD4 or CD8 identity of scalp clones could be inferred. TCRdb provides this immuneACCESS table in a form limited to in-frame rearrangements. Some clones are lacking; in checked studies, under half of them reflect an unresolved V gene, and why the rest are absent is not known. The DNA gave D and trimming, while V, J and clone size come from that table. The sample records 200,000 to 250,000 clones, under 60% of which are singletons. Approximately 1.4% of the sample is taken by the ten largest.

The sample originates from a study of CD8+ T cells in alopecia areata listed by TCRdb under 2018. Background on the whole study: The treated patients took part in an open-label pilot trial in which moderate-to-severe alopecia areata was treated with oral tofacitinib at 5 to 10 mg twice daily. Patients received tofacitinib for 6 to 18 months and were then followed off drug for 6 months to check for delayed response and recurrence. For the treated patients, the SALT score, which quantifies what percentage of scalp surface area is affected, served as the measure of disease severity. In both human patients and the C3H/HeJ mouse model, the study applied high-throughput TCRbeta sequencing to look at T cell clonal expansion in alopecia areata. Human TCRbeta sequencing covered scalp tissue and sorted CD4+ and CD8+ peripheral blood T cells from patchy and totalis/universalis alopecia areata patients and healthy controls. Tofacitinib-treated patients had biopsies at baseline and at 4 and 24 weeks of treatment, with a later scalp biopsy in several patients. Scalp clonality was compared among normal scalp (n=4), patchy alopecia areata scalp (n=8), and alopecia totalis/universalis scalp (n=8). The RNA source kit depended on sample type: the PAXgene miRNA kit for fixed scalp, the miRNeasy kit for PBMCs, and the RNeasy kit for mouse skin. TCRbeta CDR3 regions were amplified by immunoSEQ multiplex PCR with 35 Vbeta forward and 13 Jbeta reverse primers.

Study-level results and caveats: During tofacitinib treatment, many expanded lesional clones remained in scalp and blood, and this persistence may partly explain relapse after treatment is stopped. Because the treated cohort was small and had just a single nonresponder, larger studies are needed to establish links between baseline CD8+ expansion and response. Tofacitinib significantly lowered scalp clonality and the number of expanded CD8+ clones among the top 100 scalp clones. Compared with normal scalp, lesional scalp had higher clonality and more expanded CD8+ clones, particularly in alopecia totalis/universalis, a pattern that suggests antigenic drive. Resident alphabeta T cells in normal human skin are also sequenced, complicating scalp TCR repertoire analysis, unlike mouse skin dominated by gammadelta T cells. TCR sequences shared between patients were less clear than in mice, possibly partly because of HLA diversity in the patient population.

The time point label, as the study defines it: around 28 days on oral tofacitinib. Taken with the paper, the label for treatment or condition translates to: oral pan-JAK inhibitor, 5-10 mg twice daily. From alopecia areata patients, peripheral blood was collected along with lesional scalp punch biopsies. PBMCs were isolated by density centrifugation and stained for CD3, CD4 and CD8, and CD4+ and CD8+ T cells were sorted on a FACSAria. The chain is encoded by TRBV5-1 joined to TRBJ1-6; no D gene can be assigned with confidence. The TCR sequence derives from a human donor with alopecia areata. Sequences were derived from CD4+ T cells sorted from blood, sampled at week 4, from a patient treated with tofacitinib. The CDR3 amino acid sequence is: CASSLGQPNSPLHF. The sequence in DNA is TGCGCCAGCAGCTTGGGGCAGCCTAATTCACCCCTCCACTTT.